This T cell receptor beta chain is drawn from a study of shared clonotypes between healthy human individuals. This clone was seen a single time. Naive CD8 cells lacked CD45RO, underwent positive selection for CCR7 and left out terminally differentiated effector memory CD45RA+ cells. The method was immunoSEQ multiplex PCR; TCRdb's version includes in-frame clones alone and lacks a portion of them. The sample records over 800,000 clones, roughly 92% being singletons. Germline lookup yields CDR1 LNHNV and CDR2 YYDKDF (reference sequence). The ends lost 0 bases at V and 2 bases at J; junction bases unmatched: 8. The length of the CDR3 is 18 residues.

V gene TRBV15 combines with J gene TRBJ2-3; TRBD2 matches 10 bases. The sequence came from a man aged 30-40 years in good health. Sequencing was done on a sample of naive CD8+ T cells sorted from blood. This CDR3 reads CATSRDELAGLLTDTQYF. DNA of the CDR3: TGTGCCACCAGCAGAGATGAACTAGCGGGACTTCTCACAGATACGCAGTATTTT.